A single TCR beta chain is shown here with its context. TCRdb's table, derived via immunoSEQ multiplex PCR, lists solely in-frame clones and lacks some. The table shows 110,000 or so clones, with 70% to 90% occurring only once. This sample is drawn from a study of blood T cell repertoires in COVID-19. Study summary: The United States, Italy and Spain supplied acute and convalescent COVID-19 samples. Sources were T cells, B-cell-depleted T cells, or PBMCs; the material itself was cDNA or gDNA.

This CDR3 comprises 17 residues. V was cut by 0 bases and J by 4 bases, with 18 bases left in between. Germline V gene data show CDR1 as SEHNR and CDR2 as FQNEAQ (reference sequence). The rearrangement uses TRBV7-9 and TRBJ1-2; D perhaps matches TRBD1 (6 bases). The clonotype originates from a woman in her forties or fifties with acute or convalescent COVID-19. Sequences were obtained from peripheral blood. The CDR3 region has the DNA TGTGCCAGCAGCTTAGCAGGAACACCCCGAGGGGGCTATGGCTACACCTTC. It translates to CASSLAGTPRGGYGYTF.